This T cell receptor beta chain was observed in a study of T-cell reconstitution after alpha-beta-depleted transplantation in children. Study results and caveats: Reported findings indicate that, about two months after transplant, alpha-beta T cells came from several hundred expanded clones, which were derived from non-depleted graft cells. Among T cells one year after transplant, newly produced cells accounted for most counts and diversity.

Preparation of the TCRbeta library used unique molecular identifiers. TCRdb re-derived calls from the PCR reads in MiXCR, one entry per CDR3 protein. The table lists around 450,000 distinct CDR3 sequences, about a sixth of them singletons. CDR1 is MNHEY, CDR2 SVGAGI, per germline. This CDR3 is built from 14 residues. V was pared by 2 bases and J by 4 bases, with 11 bases between. Only a few counts were recorded for this clonotype. Antigen unknown. The V and J genes are TRBV6-5 and TRBJ2-5; tentatively, D is TRBD2 (6 bases). The sequence was obtained from a boy in the first two years of life who had a stem cell transplant for Wiskott-Aldrich syndrome, so the T cells may come from the graft donor. The sequencing used PBMCs, mostly from graft donor cells, collected 360 days after TCRalphabeta/CD19-depleted stem cell transplant. The CDR3 region is CASSYGGIGETQYF. Written as DNA, the CDR3 is TGTGCCAGCAGTTACGGGGGGATAGGAGAGACCCAGTACTTC.